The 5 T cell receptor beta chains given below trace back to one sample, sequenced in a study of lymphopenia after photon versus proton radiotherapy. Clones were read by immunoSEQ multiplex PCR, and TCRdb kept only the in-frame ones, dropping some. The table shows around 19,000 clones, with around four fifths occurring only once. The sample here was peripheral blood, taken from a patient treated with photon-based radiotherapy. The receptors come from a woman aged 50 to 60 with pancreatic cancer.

The CDR3 bases are TGCGCCAGCAGCTTGGACGGCAATAGCAATCAGCCCCAGCATTTT. This encodes CASSLDGNSNQPQHF. The chain has TRBV5-1 and TRBJ1-5; D is uncertain. Germline V lookup: CDR1 SGHRS, CDR2 YFSETQ. This CDR3 is built from 15 residues. The V gene lost 0 bases and the J gene lost 0 bases, with 7 bases spanning the gap.

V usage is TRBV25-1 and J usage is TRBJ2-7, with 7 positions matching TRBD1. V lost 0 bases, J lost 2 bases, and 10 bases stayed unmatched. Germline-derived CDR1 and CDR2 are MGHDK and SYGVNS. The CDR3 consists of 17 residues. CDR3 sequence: CASSEYGGQPRTYEQYF. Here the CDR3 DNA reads TGTGCCAGCAGTGAATATGGGGGACAGCCTAGGACCTACGAGCAGTACTTC.

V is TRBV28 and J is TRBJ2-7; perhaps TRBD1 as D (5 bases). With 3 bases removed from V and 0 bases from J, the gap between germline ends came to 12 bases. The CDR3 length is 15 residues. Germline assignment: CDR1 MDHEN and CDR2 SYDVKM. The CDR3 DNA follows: TGTGCCAGCAGTTTTGCAGGGCTAAGCTCCTACGAGCAGTACTTC. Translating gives CASSFAGLSSYEQYF.

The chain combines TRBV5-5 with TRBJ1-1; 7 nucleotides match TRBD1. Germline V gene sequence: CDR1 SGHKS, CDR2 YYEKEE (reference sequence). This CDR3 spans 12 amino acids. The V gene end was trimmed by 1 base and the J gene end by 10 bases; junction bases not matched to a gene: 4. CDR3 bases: TGTGCCAGCAGCTTGCAACCAGGGGGAGCTTTCTTT. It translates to CASSLQPGGAFF. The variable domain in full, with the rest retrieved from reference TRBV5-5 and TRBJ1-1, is DAGVTQSPTHLIKTRGQQVTLRCSPISGHKSVSWYQQVLGQGPQFIFQYYEKEERGRGNFPDRFSARQFPNYSSELNVNALLLGDSALYLCASSLQPGGAFFGQGTRLTVV.

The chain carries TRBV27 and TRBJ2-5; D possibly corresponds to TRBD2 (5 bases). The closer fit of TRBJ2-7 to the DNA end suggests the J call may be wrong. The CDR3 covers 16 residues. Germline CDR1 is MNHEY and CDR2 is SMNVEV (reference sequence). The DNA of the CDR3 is TGTGCCAGCAGTTTGGGAGACCAAGGGCGCTCCTACGAGCAGTACTTC. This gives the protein CASSLGDQGRSYEQYF.